This T cell receptor beta chain was captured by sequencing in a study of blood T cell repertoires in COVID-19. Background on the study: The study drew acute and convalescent COVID-19 samples from the United States, Italy and Spain. PBMCs, B-cell-depleted T cells, or T cells provided the cDNA or gDNA that made up the material.

Libraries were prepared by immunoSEQ multiplex PCR; TCRdb keeps only in-frame clonotypes and omits some of them. Of approximately 440,000 clones in the sample, less than 95% were seen once. Germline lookup yields CDR1 KGHSY and CDR2 FQNENV. This CDR3 is 13 amino acids long. J gave up 7 bases and V 5 bases, and 2 bases lay outside the gene matches. The participants were between roughly 18 and 100 years old and came from some 23 US areas. In assigning cohorts, the study relied on participant-reported clinical history. Specimen: PBMCs or T cells enriched from blood (not recorded which). The sequence was obtained from a young man who had recovered from COVID-19. The J gene is TRBJ1-2, the V gene TRBV16; 12 nucleotides agree with TRBD1. CDR3: CASSWDRGPGYTF. The DNA of the CDR3 is TGTGCCAGCAGCTGGGACAGGGGGCCTGGCTACACCTTC.